The 28 T cell receptor beta chains given below trace back to one sample, sequenced in a study of blood T cells in healthy people across ages. A second PCR, run for about 7 to 11 cycles, used a sample-barcoded 5' primer plus a J-beta primer mix. One entry per CDR3 protein, called by TCRdb with MiXCR from the 5' RACE reads. The table records 1,800,000 or so distinct CDR3 sequences, about 39% of them present only once. The sample comprised blood. The receptors here all came from a human donor in good health.

This clonotype was seen more than once but under ten times. This chain connects TRBV27 to TRBJ2-3; 9 positions match TRBD2. CDR1 and CDR2 from the germline V gene are MNHEY and SMNVEV (reference sequence). Trimming took 5 bases from V and 1 from J; bases not matched to a gene: 13. There are 18 residues in the CDR3. The CDR3 is CASSGATSGAFGTDTQYF. CDR3 nucleotide sequence: TGTGCCAGCAGTGGGGCGACTAGCGGAGCATTTGGCACAGATACGCAGTATTTT.

The chain uses TRBV29-1 and TRBJ1-1; possibly TRBD1 for D (5 bases). CDR1 SQVTM and CDR2 ANQGSEA come from the germline V gene. V was pared by 4 bases and J by 1 base, with 16 bases between. This CDR3 comprises 15 residues. CDR3: CSVGQFEVRNTEAFF. CDR3 coding DNA: TGCAGCGTTGGACAGTTTGAGGTGCGGAACACTGAAGCTTTCTTT.

The chain links TRBV7-9 to TRBJ2-5; D call uncertain. The end of the DNA is better explained by TRBJ2-7, so the J call may be wrong. The germline V gene has CDR1 SEHNR and CDR2 FQNEAQ (reference sequence). CDR3 length: 12 residues. The CDR3 loop reads CASRPASSEQYF. Written as DNA, the CDR3 is TGTGCCAGCAGACCCGCTTCGTCCGAGCAGTACTTC.

The V and J genes are TRBV24-1 and TRBJ2-1, with D tentatively TRBD1 or TRBD2 (6 bases each). This CDR3 has 16 amino acids. Germline CDR1 is KGHDR and CDR2 is SFDVKD. Between the trimmed V and J ends, which lost 3 bases and 4 bases, there was a span of 15 bases. Here the CDR3 reads CATSDASGGHYNEQFF. The DNA of the CDR3 is TGTGCCACCAGTGATGCTTCTGGGGGGCATTACAATGAGCAGTTCTTC.

This clonotype was detected only a few times. J is TRBJ2-1 and V is TRBV7-2; 10 nucleotides agree with TRBD2. J gave up 9 bases and V 2 bases, and 10 bases lay outside the gene matches. Germline CDR1 reads SGHTA; CDR2 reads FQGNSA. The CDR3 length is 16 residues. In nucleotides, the CDR3 is TGTGCCAGCAGCTTATCCTGGCTAGCGGGGGTGAGTGAGCAGTTCTTC. Protein: CASSLSWLAGVSEQFF.

In its sample, this clonotype was seen a few times. The chain recombines TRBV7-6 with TRBJ2-1, with TRBD1 matching 8 bases. The ends lost 4 bases at V and 0 bases at J; junction bases unmatched: 14. The length of the CDR3 is 19 residues. Per the germline V gene, CDR1 is SGHVS and CDR2 is FNYEAQ. CDR3 loop: CASSSFKSRTGSSYNEQFF. In DNA, the CDR3 is TGTGCCAGCAGCTCTTTCAAATCACGGACAGGGAGCTCCTACAATGAGCAGTTCTTC.

Only one count was recorded for this clonotype. The chain links TRBV12-3 or TRBV12-4 to TRBJ2-3; D remains unclear. The CDR3 contains 14 residues. V lost 5 bases to trimming and J lost 11 bases, with 20 bases between them. CDR3: CASSPGRVTDVQYF. The CDR3 coding sequence is TGTGCCAGCAGTCCCGGTAGGGTAACAGATGTGCAGTATTTT.

The chain recombines TRBV2 with TRBJ1-6; possible D gene TRBD1, 5 bases. There are 15 residues in the CDR3. Germline V gives CDR1 SNHLY, CDR2 FYNNEI. V lost 5 bases and J lost 9, with 17 bases in between. CDR3 in DNA: TGTGCCAGCAGTCCCACCTCAGGGTTGGTTTCACCCCTCCACTTT. Encoded protein: CASSPTSGLVSPLHF.

This clonotype was detected a few times. The V call is TRBV4-3, the J call TRBJ1-1; TRBD1 matches at 8 bases. The CDR3 is made up of 14 amino acids. V was clipped by 4 bases and J by 5 bases; unmatched bases: 6. Germline assignment: CDR1 LGHNA and CDR2 YSLEER. The CDR3 DNA follows: TGCGCCAGCAGCCGCCTTACAGGGGGGACTGAAGCTTTCTTT. Protein sequence: CASSRLTGGTEAFF.

This clonotype occurred a few times. The gene calls are TRBV5-5 and TRBJ2-7; D gene unclear. This CDR3 has 15 amino acids. Germline V gives CDR1 SGHKS, CDR2 YYEKEE (reference sequence). V lost 0 bases, J lost 3 bases, and 13 bases lay in between. The CDR3 loop reads CASSLDYSKLYEQYF. Written as DNA, the CDR3 is TGTGCCAGCAGCTTGGACTACTCTAAGCTCTACGAGCAGTACTTC.

This clonotype was found many times. This chain links TRBV29-1 with TRBJ2-5; D remains unclear. CDR3 length equals 13 residues. Between the trimmed V and J ends, which lost 2 bases and 2 bases, there was a span of 9 bases. Looked up from germline, CDR1 is SQVTM and CDR2 is ANQGSEA. The CDR3 spells CSVERVRQETQYF. The CDR3, as DNA: TGCAGCGTTGAAAGGGTGAGACAAGAGACCCAGTACTTC.

This clonotype turned up a few times. V and J are TRBV20-1 and TRBJ2-3; TRBD1 is a possible D gene (6 bases). CDR1 is DFQATT and CDR2 is SNEGSKA in the germline V gene (reference sequence). The CDR3 loop spans 13 amino acids. Between the trimmed V and J ends, which lost 5 bases and 1 base, there was a span of 10 bases. As DNA, the CDR3 is TGCAGTGCTTACCACAGGGGCACAGATACGCAGTATTTT. It specifies CSAYHRGTDTQYF.

V usage is TRBV5-6 and J usage is TRBJ1-5, with unresolved D. Germline-derived CDR1 and CDR2 are SGHDT and YYEEEE. Trimming shortened V by 4 bases and J by 6 bases, and 8 bases separated the two germline ends. The CDR3 totals 12 residues. CDR3 region: CASSRSGQPQHF. The CDR3 DNA is TGTGCCAGCAGCCGTTCCGGTCAGCCCCAGCATTTT.

This chain uses TRBV11-2 with TRBJ2-2; D possibly corresponds to TRBD2 (6 bases). The germline V gene encodes CDR1 SGHAT and CDR2 FQNNGV. The CDR3 sequence is 16 residues long. Between the trimmed V and J ends, which lost 1 base and 1 base, there was a span of 10 bases. The chain's CDR3 is CASSLGLGLNTGELFF. CDR3 nucleotides: TGTGCCAGCAGCTTAGGGCTGGGACTGAACACCGGGGAGCTGTTTTTT.

The chain joins TRBV10-3 to TRBJ2-6, with D possibly TRBD1 on 6 matching bases. The V gene lost 6 bases and the J gene lost 4 bases, with 13 bases spanning the gap. Germline V gene sequence: CDR1 ENHRY, CDR2 SYGVKD. The CDR3 covers 15 residues. The CDR3 DNA sequence: TGTGCCATCAGCGGCCAGGGGCACGGGGCCAACGTCCTGACTTTC. Encoded protein: CAISGQGHGANVLTF.

Note on this clonotype: Its ends do not fully match the called genes, so a read error is possible. The rearrangement links TRBV4-3 to TRBJ2-7; TRBD2 matches at 7 bases. Per the germline V gene, CDR1 is LGHNA and CDR2 is YSLEER. The CDR3 has 17 residues. In DNA, the CDR3 is TGCGCCAGCGGCCAAGAGCGGGGAGATCTACTTTCCTACGAGCAGTACTTC. Amino acids: CASGQERGDLLSYEQYF.

V is TRBV5-1 and J is TRBJ2-5; 9 bases agree with TRBD2. CDR3 size: 16 residues. J was trimmed by 1 base and V by 1 base; bases with no gene match: 5. CDR1 and CDR2 (germline): SGHRS, YFSETQ. The CDR3 reads CASSLPPSGAQETQYF. In nucleotides, the CDR3 is TGCGCCAGCAGCTTGCCACCTAGCGGGGCCCAAGAGACCCAGTACTTC.

This clonotype has only a few counts. DNA of the CDR3: TGTGCCAGCAGCCCATCCCCGGGGGGCTGGGGCTACACCTTC. Translated: CASSPSPGGWGYTF. V is TRBV7-2 and J is TRBJ1-2, with D possibly matching TRBD1 (6 bases). The germline V gene has CDR1 SGHTA and CDR2 FQGNSA. Trimming pared 5 bases from V and 8 bases from J, leaving 18 bases between. CDR3 length equals 14 residues.

V and J are TRBV20-1 and TRBJ2-3, with a weak D call TRBD2 (7 bases). This CDR3 contains 15 residues. Trimming stripped 3 bases from V and 6 bases from J, with 19 bases between. Germline V CDR1 and CDR2: DFQATT, SNEGSKA (reference sequence). CDR3 amino acids: CSASTMRGGSDTQYF. CDR3 bases: TGCAGTGCTAGTACAATGAGGGGGGGTAGTGATACGCAGTATTTT.

This clonotype was recorded a few times. The chain recombines TRBV24-1 with TRBJ1-2, with unresolved D. Trimming removed 6 bases at V and 5 bases at J, with 24 bases between. Germline CDR1 and CDR2: KGHDR and SFDVKD. The CDR3 is made up of 17 amino acids. For the CDR3, the DNA is TGTGCCACCAGTCAAGGACCGCGGCGGGCCACCCTATATGGCTACACCTTC. Its protein product is CATSQGPRRATLYGYTF.

This rearrangement joins TRBV6-6 to TRBJ2-7; D gene unclear. This CDR3 is built from 13 residues. Germline CDR1 is MNHNY and CDR2 is SVGAGI (reference sequence). Trimming took 7 bases from V and 1 from J, leaving 11 bases between them. The CDR3 DNA is TGTGCCAGCAATCCGCGCAATTCCTACGAGCAGTACTTC. Translating it yields CASNPRNSYEQYF.

V usage is TRBV29-1 and J usage is TRBJ2-1; D unresolved. The CDR3 covers 15 residues. Trimming took off 5 bases at V and 0 bases at J, with 14 bases between the two ends. CDR1 and CDR2 from the germline V gene are SQVTM and ANQGSEA. CDR3 loop: CSVNPLSRSYNEQFF. CDR3 bases: TGCAGCGTTAACCCCCTATCCCGCTCCTACAATGAGCAGTTCTTC.

This clonotype has just a few counts. The chain recombines TRBV7-9 with TRBJ1-2; D gene uncertain. Trimming shortened V by 5 bases and J by 6 bases, and 13 bases separated the two germline ends. Germline V lookup: CDR1 SEHNR, CDR2 FQNEAQ (reference sequence). The CDR3 spans 13 residues. CDR3 protein: CASSRRPEHGYTF. The CDR3 region has the DNA TGTGCCAGCAGCCGACGACCAGAACATGGCTACACCTTC.

This chain joins TRBV9 and TRBJ2-1; 9 nucleotides match TRBD1. The CDR3 has 16 amino acids. With V trimmed by 0 bases and J by 2 bases, 3 bases remained unmatched. Germline values: CDR1 SGDLS, CDR2 YYNGEE. The CDR3 is CASSVGGQGTYNEQFF. The CDR3 nucleotides are TGTGCCAGCAGCGTAGGCGGACAGGGGACCTACAATGAGCAGTTCTTC.

The chain is built from TRBV6-6 and TRBJ1-2; TRBD1 agrees at 8 bases. The V segment lost 5 bases and the J segment 6 bases; nucleotides outside the gene matches: 8. CDR3 length: 14 residues. Germline lookup yields CDR1 MNHNY and CDR2 SVGAGI (reference sequence). This chain's CDR3 is CASSKTDRVNGYTF. The CDR3 region has the DNA TGTGCCAGCAGTAAAACGGACAGGGTGAATGGCTACACCTTC.

This clonotype appeared many times. The chain has TRBV2 and TRBJ2-1; D possibly matches TRBD1 or TRBD2 (5 bases each). V lost 11 bases and J lost 6, with 20 bases in between. This CDR3 has 14 residues. CDR1 SNHLY and CDR2 FYNNEI come from the germline V gene. For the CDR3, the DNA is TGTGCCGGGGGATTGGTCTATGGCCGCAATGAGCAGTTCTTC. This codes for CAGGLVYGRNEQFF.

This rearrangement joins TRBV3-1 to TRBJ2-7, with D maybe TRBD1 (6 bases). The CDR3 has 16 amino acids. V lost 1 base, J lost 0 bases, and 13 bases lay in between. CDR1 is LGHDT and CDR2 is YNNKEL in the germline V gene (reference sequence). This chain's CDR3 is CASSQAYRDNSYEQYF. CDR3 DNA: TGTGCCAGCAGCCAAGCCTACCGGGACAACTCCTACGAGCAGTACTTC.

Comments on this clonotype: A much larger clone is a single base away; this may be a read error. The rearrangement links TRBV12-3 or TRBV12-4 to TRBJ2-4; 7 bases fit TRBD1. The CDR3 has 15 residues. CDR3 nucleotides: TGTGCCAGCAGTTTATTCGAGGGGACAGAAAACATGCAGTACTTC. Protein: CASSLFEGTENMQYF.